A selection of T cell receptor beta chains follows, all from one sample in a study of tumor and adjacent non-tumor tissue in lung cancer. In TCRdb, the multiplex PCR reads were re-called with MiXCR into one record per CDR3 protein. The table lists under 100,000 distinct CDR3 sequences, around three fifths of them singletons. Input material: lung tumor tissue. These receptors were collected from a man aged 65 to 85 with non-small cell lung cancer. Both conserved end residues are part of each CDR3. The order of the fields is CDR3 DNA, CDR3 protein, clone size, J gene, V gene, D gene. A D gene is named only where the DNA matches it firmly. The size entry is marked missing in some rows and otherwise reads once, few, many or a size class.

TGTGCCGGCGGCTTAGCGATGGGGAGGGGTCCTAACACCGGGGAGCTGTTTTTT | CAGGLAMGRGPNTGELFF | few | TRBJ2-2 | TRBV11-2 | TRBD2
TGTGCCAGCAGACCCCTTCGCGTTCACACAGATACGCAGTATTTT | CASRPLRVHTDTQYF | many | TRBJ2-3 | TRBV12-3/TRBV12-4 | NA
TGTACCAGCAGAACACTCGCAGGGGGAGCGCGGTGCACCTTC | CTSRTLAGGARCTF | NA | TRBJ1-2 | TRBV6-6 | TRBD1
TGTGCCAGCAACTTAGATTCCCGGACAGGGGGGAAGGGGGATACGCGGTATTTT | CASNLDSRTGGKGDTRYF | NA | TRBJ2-3 | TRBV11-2 | TRBD1
TGTGCCAGCAGTGAATCTAGGACAGCGCCGAGCTACACCTTC | CASSESRTAPSYTF | many | TRBJ1-2 | TRBV6-1 | NA
TGTGCCAGCAGCGCTGGTCATGGTATAGCAAATACGCAGCATTTT | CASSAGHGIANTQHF | NA | TRBJ1-5 | TRBV11-2 | NA
TGTGCCAGCAGTGACCGATATAATGAGCAGTTCTTC | CASSDRYNEQFF | many | TRBJ2-1 | TRBV12-3/TRBV12-4 | NA
TGTGCCAACACCTCCGACGATTCACTCCTCCACTTT | CANTSDDSLLHF | NA | TRBJ1-6 | TRBV6-5 | NA
TGTGCCGGCAAGGTTAGCTCTGGGGCCAACGTCCTGACTTTC | CAGKVSSGANVLTF | many | TRBJ2-6 | TRBV6-1 | NA
TGCAGTGTGTGGAGCGGGGGGGCCCGATCGCAGTACTTC | CSVWSGGARSQYF | many | TRBJ2-7 | TRBV20-1 | TRBD2